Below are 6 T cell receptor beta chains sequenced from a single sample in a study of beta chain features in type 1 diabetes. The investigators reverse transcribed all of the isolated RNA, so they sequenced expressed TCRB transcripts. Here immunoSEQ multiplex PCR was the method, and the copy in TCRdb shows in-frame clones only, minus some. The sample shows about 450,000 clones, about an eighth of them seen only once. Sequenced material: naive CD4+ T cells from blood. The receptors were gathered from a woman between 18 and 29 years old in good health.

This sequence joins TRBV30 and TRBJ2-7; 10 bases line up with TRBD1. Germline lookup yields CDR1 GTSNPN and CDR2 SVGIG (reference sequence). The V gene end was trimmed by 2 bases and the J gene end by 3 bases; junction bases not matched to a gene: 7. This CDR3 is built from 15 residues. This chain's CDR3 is CAWSRGTGAHYEQYF. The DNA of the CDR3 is TGTGCCTGGAGTAGGGGGACAGGGGCTCACTACGAGCAGTACTTC.

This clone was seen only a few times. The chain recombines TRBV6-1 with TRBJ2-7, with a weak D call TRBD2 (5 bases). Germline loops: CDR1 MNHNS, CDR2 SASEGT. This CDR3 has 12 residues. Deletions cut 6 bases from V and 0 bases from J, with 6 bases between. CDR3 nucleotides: TGTGCCAGCAGGGGAGACTCCTACGAGCAGTACGTC. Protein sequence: CASRGDSYEQYV.

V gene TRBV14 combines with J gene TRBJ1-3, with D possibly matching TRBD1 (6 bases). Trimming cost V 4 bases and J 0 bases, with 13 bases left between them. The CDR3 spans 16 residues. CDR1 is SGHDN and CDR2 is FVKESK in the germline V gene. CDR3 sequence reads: CASSPWDTSSGNTIYF. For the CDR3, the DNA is TGTGCCAGCAGCCCATGGGACACTTCCTCTGGAAACACCATATATTTT.

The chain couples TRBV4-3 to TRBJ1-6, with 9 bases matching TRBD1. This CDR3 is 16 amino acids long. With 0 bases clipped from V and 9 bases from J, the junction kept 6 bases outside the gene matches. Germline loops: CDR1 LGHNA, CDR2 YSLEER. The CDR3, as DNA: TGCGCCAGCAGCCAAGATAGGGGACAGGGAGGTTCACCCCTCCACTTT. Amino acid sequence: CASSQDRGQGGSPLHF.

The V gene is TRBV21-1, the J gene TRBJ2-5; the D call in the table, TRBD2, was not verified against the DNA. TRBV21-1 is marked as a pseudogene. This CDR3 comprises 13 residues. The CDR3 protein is CASSARGAETQYF. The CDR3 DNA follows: TGTGCCAGCAGCGCCCGGGGGGCAGAGACCCAGTACTTC.

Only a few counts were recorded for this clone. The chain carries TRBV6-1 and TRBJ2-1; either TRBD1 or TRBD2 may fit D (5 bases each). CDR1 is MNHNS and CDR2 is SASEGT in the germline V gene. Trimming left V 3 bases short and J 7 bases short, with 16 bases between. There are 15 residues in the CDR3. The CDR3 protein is CASSDTGTPSNEQFF. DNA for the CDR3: TGTGCCAGCAGTGATACCGGGACCCCCTCAAATGAGCAGTTCTTC.